Shown below are 8 T cell receptor beta chains from a single sample sequenced in a study of molecular identifiers for immune sequencing clone quantification. Using its own MiXCR run on the PCR reads, TCRdb lists one record per CDR3 protein. The sample has 400,000 to 600,000 distinct CDR3 sequences; around 23% are singletons. Material for sequencing was naive CD8+ T cells from blood, with Jurkat cell RNA spiked in. Subset denoted: FACS-sorted CD8+CD4-CCR7+CD45RA+ naive T cells. The source of these receptors is a human donor in good health. Some libraries in this study had Jurkat cell RNA spiked in.

This clonotype was recorded at least ten times. This chain uses TRBV27 with TRBJ2-7, with D possibly called TRBD1 or TRBD2 (5 bases each). This CDR3 has 11 residues. Trimming removed 4 bases at V and 9 bases at J, with 10 bases between. The germline gives CDR1 MNHEY, CDR2 SMNVEV (reference sequence). CDR3: CASSSSGRQYF. DNA for the CDR3: TGTGCCAGCAGTTCATCAGGGAGGCAGTACTTC.

Remarks on this clonotype: Likely a read error: the CDR3 ends without its conserved phenylalanine or tryptophan. This rearrangement joins TRBV9 to TRBJ2-7; D may be TRBD1 (6 bases). V dropped 4 bases and J dropped 2 bases, with 10 bases sitting between them. Per germline, CDR1 SGDLS and CDR2 YYNGEE. The CDR3 consists of 13 residues. CDR3 sequence (DNA): TGTGCCAGCAGCCCGGACAGCACCTACGAGCAGTACATC. Its translation: CASSPDSTYEQYI.

This clonotype turned up a few times. The CDR3 region has the DNA TGTGCCAGCAGCTCAATTACAGGGGGCTTTGACGAGCAGTACTTC. This encodes CASSSITGGFDEQYF. The rearrangement joins TRBV13 to TRBJ2-7, with 9 bases matching TRBD1. V gave up 4 bases and J gave up 5 bases; unmatched junction bases: 9. Germline CDR1 is PRHDT and CDR2 is FYEKMQ (reference sequence). This CDR3 comprises 15 residues.

A note on this clonotype: Since a much larger clone is just one base distant, this may be a read error. This rearrangement joins TRBV27 to TRBJ1-4, with 9 bases that match TRBD1. Germline lookup yields CDR1 MNHEY and CDR2 SMNVEV (reference sequence). The CDR3 length is 16 residues. The CDR3 DNA is TGTGCCAGCAGTTTCGTGGCCGGGACAGGGATTGAAAAACCGTTTTTT. It translates to CASSFVAGTGIEKPFF.

The table lists this clonotype with a few counts. V and J are TRBV9 and TRBJ2-2; the match to TRBD2 covers 9 bases. Germline trimming cut 0 bases from V and 1 base from J; bases unmatched to any gene: 1. The CDR3 has 16 residues. Per the germline V gene, CDR1 is SGDLS and CDR2 is YYNGEE. The CDR3 region is CASSVGLAVNTGELFF. The DNA for the CDR3 is TGTGCCAGCAGCGTAGGACTAGCGGTGAACACCGGGGAGCTGTTTTTT.

This clonotype was observed at least ten times. The genes are TRBV2 and TRBJ1-5; perhaps TRBD1 as D (6 bases). Between the trimmed V and J ends, which lost 4 bases and 2 bases, there was a span of 15 bases. The CDR3 has 16 residues. Looked up from germline, CDR1 is SNHLY and CDR2 is FYNNEI. CDR3: CASSGDTSVGNQPQHF. Here the CDR3 DNA reads TGTGCCAGCAGTGGGGACACCAGCGTCGGCAATCAGCCCCAGCATTTT.

This clonotype turned up a few times. The genes are TRBV7-8 and TRBJ2-1; the match to TRBD2 covers 8 bases. J was trimmed by 7 bases and V by 4 bases; bases with no gene match: 12. The CDR3 contains 16 residues. The V gene's germline CDR1 is SGHVS and CDR2 FQNEAQ. CDR3 loop: CASSSHSGGRLNEQFF. The CDR3 bases are TGTGCCAGCAGCTCCCACTCGGGGGGGCGGCTAAATGAGCAGTTCTTC.

This clonotype was seen at least ten times. The chain is built from TRBV5-6 and TRBJ1-1; TRBD1 agrees at 8 bases. V dropped 1 base and J dropped 5; count of bases not matched to a gene: 7. The CDR3 loop spans 15 amino acids. Germline V gene data show CDR1 as SGHDT and CDR2 as YYEEEE. The CDR3 reads CASSLSGGRRTEAFF. The CDR3 bases are TGTGCCAGCAGCTTGTCAGGGGGCCGGAGGACTGAAGCTTTCTTT.